This T cell receptor (beta chain) originates from a study of identical twins. The CDR3 is made up of 15 amino acids. J gave up 0 bases and V 6 bases, and 3 bases lay outside the gene matches. CDR1 is LNHDA and CDR2 is SQIVND in the germline V gene (reference sequence). Study-wide points: In monozygotic twins, models underestimated the sharing of out-of-frame TCR alpha. Twins' excess sharing was less marked for out-of-frame beta sequences. Memory repertoires lacked the insertion deficit that abundant cord blood beta clonotypes showed.

With template switching, a universal primer site was added, and the cDNA carried unique molecular identifiers. Via MiXCR, TCRdb re-called the 5' RACE reads, giving one row per CDR3 protein. The repertoire holds about 890,000 distinct CDR3 sequences, with 10% to 15% as singletons. About this clonotype itself: The antigen remains undetermined.

The sample was also linked to a second study, of yellow fever vaccine responses in identical twins.

Sequenced sample: PBMCs. This TCR was sampled from a woman younger than 35 in good health. The chain links TRBV19 to TRBJ1-3; 9 bases map to TRBD1. The CDR3 sequence is CASRWTGDSGNTIYF. DNA for the CDR3: TGTGCCAGTAGATGGACAGGGGACTCTGGAAACACCATATATTTT.